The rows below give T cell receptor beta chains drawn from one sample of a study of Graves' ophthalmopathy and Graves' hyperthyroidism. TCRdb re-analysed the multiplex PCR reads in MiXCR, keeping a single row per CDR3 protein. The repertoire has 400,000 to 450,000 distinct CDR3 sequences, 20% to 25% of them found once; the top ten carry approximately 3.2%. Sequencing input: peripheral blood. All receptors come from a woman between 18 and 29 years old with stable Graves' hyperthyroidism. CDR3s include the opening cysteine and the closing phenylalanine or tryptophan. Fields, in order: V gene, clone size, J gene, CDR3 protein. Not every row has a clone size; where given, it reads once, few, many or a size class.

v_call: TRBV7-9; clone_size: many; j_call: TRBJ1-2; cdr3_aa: CASSLTGGVTSYTF
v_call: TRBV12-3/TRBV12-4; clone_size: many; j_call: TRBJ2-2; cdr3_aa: CASSLGLAVNTGELFF
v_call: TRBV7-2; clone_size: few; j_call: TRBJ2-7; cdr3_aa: CASSLASGKLLYEQYF
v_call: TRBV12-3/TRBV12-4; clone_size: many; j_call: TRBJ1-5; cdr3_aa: CASSHGQGGGLGQPQHF
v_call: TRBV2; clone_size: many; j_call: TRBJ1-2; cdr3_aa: CASSAEQGPNYGYTF
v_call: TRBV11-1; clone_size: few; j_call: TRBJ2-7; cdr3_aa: CASSQNRGMAYEQYF
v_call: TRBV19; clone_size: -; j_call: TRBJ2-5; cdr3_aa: CASSATVVETQYF
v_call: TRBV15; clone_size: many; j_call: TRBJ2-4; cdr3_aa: CATSREAKWREDIQYF
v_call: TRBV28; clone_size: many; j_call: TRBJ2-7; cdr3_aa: CASSFTGEQYF
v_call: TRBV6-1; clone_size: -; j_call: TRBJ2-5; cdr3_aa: CASSAVGVQETQYF
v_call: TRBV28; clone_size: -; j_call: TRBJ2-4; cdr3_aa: CASSLGGGTAKNIKYF
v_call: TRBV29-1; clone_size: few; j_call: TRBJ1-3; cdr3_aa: CSVEFRGGGNTIYF
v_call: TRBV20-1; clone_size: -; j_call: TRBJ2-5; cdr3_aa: CSAGLRQDTQYF
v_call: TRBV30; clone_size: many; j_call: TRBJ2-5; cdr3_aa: CAWSVRLGVRQETQYF
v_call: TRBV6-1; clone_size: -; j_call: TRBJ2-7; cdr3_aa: CASSEILGLAYEQYF
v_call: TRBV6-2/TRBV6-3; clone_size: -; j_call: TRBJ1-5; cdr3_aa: CASTPATRGSNQPQHF